This TCR beta chain was recovered during a study of cytomegalovirus exposure and HLA in healthy donors. Overall study context: In an earlier analysis, around 100 million unique TCR beta sequences were found from some 200 million T cells.

Study-wide results and limits: Three CMV-associated chains were confirmed in vitro to be specific for CMV antigens.

CDR1 and CDR2 from the germline V gene are SEHNR and FQNEAQ (reference sequence). This CDR3 is 14 amino acids long. V lost 2 bases, J lost 0 bases, and 5 bases lay in between. PCR used 60 Vbeta primers and 13 Jbeta primers. Sequencing was performed with immunoSEQ multiplex PCR; in TCRdb, only in-frame clones are kept and a portion is missing. This sample yields about 100,000 clones, of which around three quarters are seen a single time; approximately 4.5% belongs to the top ten. For this clone: Its antigen remains unknown.

The source of this sequence is a male donor in good health and CMV-seronegative. This chain joins TRBV7-9 and TRBJ1-3; D uncertain. The sequenced sample was PBMCs. Written as DNA, the CDR3 is TGTGCCAGCAGCTTAATCTCCTCTGGAAACACCATATATTTT. It is translated as CASSLISSGNTIYF.